The rows below give T cell receptor beta chains drawn from one sample of a study of shared clonotypes between healthy human individuals. This table comes from immunoSEQ multiplex PCR, and its TCRdb copy is limited to in-frame clones, with some not included. The sample consists of over a million clones, roughly 96% of them appearing once. Sequenced: naive CD4+ T cells sorted from blood. These receptors all come from a man aged 30 to 45 in good health. Each CDR3 is given with its conserved first and last residue. The order of the fields is J gene, D gene, V gene, clone size, CDR3 DNA, CDR3 protein. The D gene is left open where the match is weak. Size is omitted from some rows. Given values are once, few, many or a class for expanded clones.

TRBJ2-5	TRBD1	TRBV5-1	once	TGCGCCAGCAGCATACAGACAGGGGGCTTAGAGACCCAGTACTTC	CASSIQTGGLETQYF
TRBJ1-1	TRBD1	TRBV30	NA	TGTGCCTGGACAGGGGGGACGACTGAAGCTTTCTTT	CAWTGGTTEAFF
TRBJ1-1	NA	TRBV5-1	NA	TGCGCCAGCAGCTTTGGATTCGGGGGGGACACTGAAGCTTTCTTT	CASSFGFGGDTEAFF
TRBJ2-2	NA	TRBV5-1	NA	TGCGCCAGCAGCGCTAGGCTCGCGAACACCGGGGAGCTGTTTTTT	CASSARLANTGELFF
TRBJ2-1	NA	TRBV7-3	NA	TGTGCCAGCAGCAACGACTTCTGGGGCCCTAACAATGAGCAGTTCTTC	CASSNDFWGPNNEQFF
TRBJ2-1	TRBD2	TRBV6-1	NA	TGTGCCAGCAGTGACCAAGCGGGAGGGCCGGGGAATGAGCAGTTCTTC	CASSDQAGGPGNEQFF
TRBJ2-1	TRBD2	TRBV5-1	NA	TGCGCCAGCAGAATTAGCGGGGGGTACAATGAGCAGTTCTTC	CASRISGGYNEQFF
TRBJ2-1	TRBD2	TRBV7-2	NA	TGTGCCAGCAGCCGAGCGGGAGTTAATGAGCAGTTCTTC	CASSRAGVNEQFF
TRBJ2-2	TRBD2	TRBV18	NA	TGTGCCAGCTCACCGTTAGCGGGAACGAACACCGGGGAGCTGTTTTTT	CASSPLAGTNTGELFF
TRBJ1-4	NA	TRBV5-1	NA	TGCGCCAGCAGCTCGGACCTTCCTAATGAAAAACTGTTTTTT	CASSSDLPNEKLFF
TRBJ1-3	NA	TRBV2	NA	TGTGCCAGCAGGGGAGCTGGCTACACCATATATTTT	CASRGAGYTIYF